This TCR beta chain was captured in a study of T-cell reconstitution after alpha-beta-depleted transplantation in children. Germline V gene sequence: CDR1 SQVTM, CDR2 ANQGSEA. This CDR3 comprises 11 residues. TCRbeta library construction was performed incorporating unique molecular identifiers. Each CDR3 protein is one row after TCRdb ran MiXCR on the PCR reads. The sample has about 120,000 distinct CDR3 sequences, 10% seen once. In this sample, this clonotype turned up a few times. Its target is not known. Regarding the study as a whole: The study reportedly traced alpha-beta T cells about two months after transplant to several hundred expanded graft clones. For some patients, TCRbeta diversity was high at day 60 because of recipient T cells and thymic progenitors that survived. By one year post-transplant, T-cell counts and diversity largely arose from T cells that were newly produced.

Sequenced material: PBMCs, taken before TCRalphabeta/CD19-depleted stem cell transplant. The TCR was taken from a boy aged 2 to 9 with acute lymphoblastic leukemia, due to receive a stem cell transplant. The rearrangement links TRBV29-1 to TRBJ2-1; tentative D call: TRBD2 (6 bases). The CDR3 DNA is TGCAGGGGTCTCTGGGGGGATGAGCAGTTCTTC. It codes for CRGLWGDEQFF.